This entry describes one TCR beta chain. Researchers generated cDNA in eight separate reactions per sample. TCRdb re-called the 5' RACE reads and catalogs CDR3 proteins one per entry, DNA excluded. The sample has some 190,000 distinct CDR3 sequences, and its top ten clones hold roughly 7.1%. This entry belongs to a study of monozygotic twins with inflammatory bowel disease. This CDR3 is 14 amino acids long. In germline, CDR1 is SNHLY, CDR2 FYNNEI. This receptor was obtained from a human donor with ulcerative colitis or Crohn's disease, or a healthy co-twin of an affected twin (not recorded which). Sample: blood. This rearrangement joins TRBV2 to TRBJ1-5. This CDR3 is CASSGISGSQPQHF.